These 16 T cell receptor beta chains came from one sample sequenced in a study of T cells in localized non-small cell lung cancer (TCRdb year 2020). The receptor library was made with the immunoSEQ multiplex PCR assay. The source is immuneACCESS, and TCRdb retained only in-frame sequences with V and J called. Part of the clones is not carried over; for the studies checked, unresolved V genes explain less than half of this, and the remainder is unexplained. The sample has 60,000 to 75,000 clones on record, 70% to 90% of them singletons. The ten largest account for approximately 15% of the sample. Sequenced here: peripheral blood, sampled before any cancer treatment. The receptor source for this set is a female donor aged 60 or older with stage I lung adenocarcinoma.

This clone was recorded once. The rearrangement uses TRBV7-2 and TRBJ1-1; no definite D call. The CDR3 contains 13 residues. Germline-derived CDR1 and CDR2 are SGHTA and FQGNSA. Deletions cut 2 bases from V and 0 bases from J, with 4 bases between. The DNA for the CDR3 is TGTGCCAGCAGCTTACGTATGAACACTGAAGCTTTCTTT. Protein product: CASSLRMNTEAFF.

Notes on this clone: A read error may produce the germline difference seen at one junction end. The V call is TRBV5-1, the J call TRBJ2-7; possible D gene TRBD1, 6 bases. The germline gives CDR1 SGHRS, CDR2 YFSETQ. The CDR3 runs to 14 residues. The CDR3 sequence: CAGSLTRQDYEQYF. The CDR3 bases are TGCGCCGGCAGCTTGACCCGACAGGACTACGAGCAGTACTTC.

This rearrangement joins TRBV7-8 to TRBJ2-7; D uncertain. V was pared by 6 bases and J by 3 bases, with 12 bases between. CDR1 is SGHVS, CDR2 FQNEAQ, per germline. CDR3 length: 13 residues. The CDR3 loop is CASSSGGSYEQYF. As DNA, the CDR3 is TGTGCCAGCAGTTCAGGTGGCAGCTACGAGCAGTACTTC.

This chain links TRBV4-1 with TRBJ1-6; no clear D. The CDR3 is made up of 16 amino acids. V lost 0 bases, J lost 0 bases, and 6 bases lay in between. Germline values: CDR1 MGHRA, CDR2 YSYEKL. For the CDR3, the DNA is TGCGCCAGCAGCCAAGACACTAGCTCCTATAATTCACCCCTCCACTTT. This sequence encodes CASSQDTSSYNSPLHF.

This clone was recorded a few times. The chain carries TRBV2 and TRBJ2-7; 11 nucleotides match TRBD1. V shed 4 bases, J shed 6 bases, and the junction held 5 bases outside the gene matches. Germline CDR1 reads SNHLY; CDR2 reads FYNNEI. This CDR3 comprises 14 residues. CDR3 residues: CASSGRTGGLEQYF. The CDR3, as DNA: TGTGCCAGCAGTGGCCGGACAGGGGGCCTCGAGCAGTACTTC.

The chain joins TRBV11-2 to TRBJ2-1; maybe TRBD1 (6 bases). Trimming cost V 0 bases and J 6 bases, with 15 bases left between them. The CDR3 extends over 16 amino acids. CDR1 is SGHAT, CDR2 FQNNGV, per germline. CDR3 nucleotide sequence: TGTGCCAGCAGCTTAGATGATCAGGGGTTGGGCAATGAGCAGTTCTTC. As protein: CASSLDDQGLGNEQFF.

The V gene is TRBV7-3, the J gene TRBJ2-2; D gene uncertain. This CDR3 spans 15 amino acids. Trimming stripped 5 bases from V and 5 bases from J, with 15 bases between. The V gene's germline CDR1 is SGHTA and CDR2 FQGTGA. For the CDR3, the DNA is TGTGCCAGCAGCCCCCGTTCATACGGAACCGGGGAGCTGTTTTTT. Amino acids: CASSPRSYGTGELFF.

This chain connects TRBV10-1 to TRBJ2-3, with D tentatively TRBD1 or TRBD2 (5 bases each). The V and J ends lost 3 bases and 2 bases respectively, with 9 bases between them. This CDR3 is 14 amino acids long. The germline gives CDR1 WNHNN, CDR2 SYGVQD (reference sequence). This chain's CDR3 is CASSDPGTTDTQYF. CDR3 nucleotide sequence: TGCGCCAGCAGTGACCCGGGGACCACAGATACGCAGTATTTT.

The V call is TRBV10-3, the J call TRBJ2-5; D possibly corresponds to TRBD1 (5 bases). The germline CDR1 and CDR2 sequences are ENHRY and SYGVKD. V dropped 4 bases and J dropped 5 bases, with 11 bases sitting between them. The CDR3 runs to 13 residues. In nucleotides, the CDR3 is TGTGCCATCAGTGGTCTAGGGGTTGAGACCCAGTACTTC. This encodes CAISGLGVETQYF.

The V and J genes are TRBV5-5 and TRBJ1-2; TRBD1 matches at 7 bases. With V trimmed by 4 bases and J by 7 bases, 7 bases remained unmatched. The CDR3 runs to 13 residues. Germline V gene lookup returns CDR1 SGHKS and CDR2 YYEKEE (reference sequence). In DNA form, the CDR3 reads TGTGCCAGCAGCCATCAACAGGGGTTTGGCTACACCTTC. Its protein is CASSHQQGFGYTF.

V is TRBV5-4 and J is TRBJ2-2; 8 bases fit TRBD1. Germline lookup yields CDR1 SGHNT and CDR2 YYREEE (reference sequence). The length of the CDR3 is 17 residues. Trimming cost V 4 bases and J 6 bases; bases outside gene matches: 14. CDR3 region: CASSPSRTGSVAGELFF. In nucleotides, the CDR3 is TGTGCCAGCAGCCCGTCTAGGACAGGGTCGGTCGCCGGGGAGCTGTTTTTT.

The rearrangement joins TRBV5-1 to TRBJ1-2; D possibly corresponds to TRBD1 (5 bases). There are 15 residues in the CDR3. CDR1 is SGHRS and CDR2 is YFSETQ in the germline V gene. Trimming took 4 bases from V and 7 from J, leaving 20 bases between them. This CDR3 reads CASSNRQLASGGYTF. In DNA, the CDR3 is TGCGCCAGCAGCAATAGACAGTTAGCCTCGGGTGGCTACACCTTC. Looking up the rest from reference TRBV5-1 and TRBJ1-2 gives the full variable domain: KAGVTQTPRYLIKTRGQQVTLSCSPISGHRSVSWYQQTPGQGLQFLFEYFSETQRNKGNFPGRFSGRQFSNSRSEMNVSTLELGDSALYLCASSNRQLASGGYTFGSGTRLTVV.

This chain links TRBV5-1 with TRBJ1-2; D remains unclear. This CDR3 spans 15 amino acids. The germline V gene encodes CDR1 SGHRS and CDR2 YFSETQ. Between the trimmed V and J ends, which lost 4 bases and 2 bases, there was a span of 15 bases. CDR3 residues: CASSPARHPNYGYTF. The DNA of the CDR3 is TGCGCCAGCAGCCCAGCCCGACACCCAAACTATGGCTACACCTTC.

The CDR3 nucleotides read TGTGCCAGCAGCGTAGATGTCACTGAAGCTTTCTTT. Residues: CASSVDVTEAFF. J is TRBJ1-1 and V is TRBV7-9; D gene uncertain. The CDR3 sequence is 12 residues long. Germline values: CDR1 SEHNR, CDR2 FQNEAQ (reference sequence). V gave up 5 bases and J gave up 4 bases, with 8 bases separating them.

This chain connects TRBV6-6 to TRBJ2-3; D gene uncertain. Trimming stripped 5 bases from V and 6 bases from J, with 9 bases between. From germline, CDR1 is MNHNY and CDR2 SVGAGI (reference sequence). The CDR3 spans 12 residues. The CDR3 DNA reads TGTGCCAGCAGTCGGCCCCAGGATACGCAGTATTTT. Protein: CASSRPQDTQYF.

The chain links TRBV7-2 to TRBJ1-2; tentatively, D is TRBD1 (6 bases). Trimming took off 1 base at V and 8 bases at J, with 20 bases between the two ends. The germline gives CDR1 SGHTA, CDR2 FQGNSA. The CDR3 covers 16 residues. CDR3 sequence (DNA): TGTGCCAGCAGCTTAGTTGTGGGGGGGGCGCGGAGCGGCTACACCTTC. It codes for CASSLVVGGARSGYTF. The full variable domain, its missing parts supplied by reference TRBV7-2 and TRBJ1-2, is GAGVSQSPSNKVTEKGKDVELRCDPISGHTALYWYRQSLGQGLEFLIYFQGNSAPDKSGLPSDRFSAERTGGSVSTLTIQRTQQEDSAVYLCASSLVVGGARSGYTFGSGTRLTVV.